This TCR beta chain is drawn from a study of blood T cells in healthy people across ages (dated by TCRdb to about 2015). Study-level background: In model experiments, roughly one uniquely barcoded TCR beta cDNA molecule per two T cells was captured by template switching. Four age groups were formed from the donors: young (average approximately 15 years), middle-aged (approximately 40), aged (62) and long-lived (82). To track age-related changes in TCR beta repertoire diversity, the study relied on deep sequencing normalized with unique cDNA molecular identifiers. Using the same blood draw, the study looked at two additional independent replicas of 1 million unique cDNA reads for two donors, one aged 18 to 30 and the other aged 80 or older. To avoid experimental bias, donors of different ages were distributed randomly across sequencing lanes. Overall study outcomes, separate from this receptor: A strong correlation was found between observed TCR beta diversity and the percentage of naive T cells measured by flow cytometry. As age increased, observed TCR beta diversity per million T cells dropped in a roughly linear way, and a significant reduction was already evident by age roughly 36. The long-lived group showed more naive CD4+ T cells, fewer expanded clones and increased TCR diversity than the aged group, suggesting age selection. The CMV infection status of donors was not known, potentially confounding age-related changes in expanded clonotypes. Bulk unsorted PBMC profiling prevented conclusive comparison of naive and antigen-experienced compartments. Total diversity estimates from one million sequenced T cells were considered lower bounds and underestimates.

Libraries were built with 5' RACE. A second PCR of roughly 7 to 12 cycles was performed with a sample-barcoded 5' primer and a J-beta primer mix. Each TCR beta cDNA molecule received a unique molecular identifier from a template-switch 5' adaptor carrying 12 random nucleotides. Each sample yielded at least 2.5 million CDR3-containing paired-end reads. All of the RNA was converted into first-strand cDNA using the Mint cDNA synthesis kit, with a TRBC-specific oligonucleotide serving as the primer. After uracil-DNA glycosylase treatment, a first 18-cycle PCR used universal primers M1SS and BC2_uni_R on all cDNA. The source study handled its data this way. Each sample was normalized by randomly selecting 1 million high-quality reads, each carrying a distinct molecular identifier. Instead of being binned into consensus sequences, reads with shared molecular identifiers were discarded. CDR3 identification, clonotype clustering and error correction used MiTCR with a Q25 quality threshold and the strictest error-elimination algorithm. A nonparametric unseen species model using Euler transformation provided a lower-bound estimate of total TCR beta diversity. The public reads were reprocessed in TCRdb via fastp at Q25 and MiXCR, keeping in-frame beta chains. Merged by CDR3 protein, the rows form single entries marked with the most common genes and DNA. Clone size and V and J calls follow TCRdb, not the original study. Here the sample has 1.5 million to 2 million distinct CDR3 sequences; about two fifths occur a single time. The ten largest clones add up to 23% of the sample.

This clonotype was observed many times. The specificity of this receptor is unknown. Base qualities are not recorded, but no much larger clone differs from it by a single base. The approximately 40 donors, aged about 6 to 95 years, were systemically healthy Caucasian individuals from Russia. Each donor gave ten milliliters of peripheral blood, drawn into EDTA-treated Vacutainer tubes. PBMCs were isolated by Ficoll-Paque density-gradient centrifugation, with at least 7 million obtained per sample. Total RNA, at least 6 micrograms per sample, was extracted from PBMCs with Trizol reagent. For every donor, flow cytometry on a PBMC aliquot measured the percentage of naive CD45RAhigh/CD27high T cells. V loses 5 bases of germline sequence and J loses 5 bases, and the interval between the two ends is 12 bases. The germline V gene sets CDR1 to SQVTM and CDR2 to ANQGSEA. The CDR3 contains 12 residues, cysteine and phenylalanine counted. CDR3 DNA only is kept here, 36 bases in frame from base 1.

The sample was blood. The TCR sequence derives from a human donor in good health. This receptor chain uses TRBV29-1 and TRBJ2-5, with the identity of the D gene unclear. The CDR3 region reads CSVRAPGETQYF. The nucleotide sequence is TGCAGCGTTCGAGCTCCCGGGGAGACCCAGTACTTC.